This T cell receptor beta chain was profiled in a study of T cells in women clearing cervical HPV infection. Overall study context: For cases, blood was sampled a median approximately 150 days after lesion detection, interquartile range roughly 80 to 230 days. HLA type stays a possible confounder, typing being limited.

Clones were read by immunoSEQ multiplex PCR, and TCRdb kept only the in-frame ones, dropping some. The sample holds approximately 18,000 clones. Material: blood buffy coat. This receptor was identified in a woman aged 18 to 75 with a cervical HPV16 infection that either progressed to CIN3+ or cleared (not recorded which).

CDR3 DNA (partial): TGCAGCGTTGAAGATCGTAGCGGGGCAGGCTACAATGAG. Protein: CSVEDRSGAGYNE. The full CDR3 is CSVEDRSGAGYNEQFF. The rearrangement links TRBV29-1 to TRBJ2-1; 8 bases fit TRBD2. The CDR3 end falls 3 residues outside the read, so it is completed with the germline J gene. This CDR3 is 16 amino acids long. Germline V gene sequence: CDR1 SQVTM, CDR2 ANQGSEA. Unmatched junction bases numbered 7, after V lost 0 bases and J lost 3 bases.